The rows below give T cell receptor beta chains drawn from one sample of a study of CD8 T cells in ankylosing spondylitis. TCRdb re-derived calls from the 5' RACE reads in MiXCR, one entry per CDR3 protein. The sample holds about 130,000 distinct CDR3 sequences, about 15% seen once. The sequenced sample consisted of blood, either unsorted or a sorted T cell fraction (not recorded which). Receptor source: a male donor with ankylosing spondylitis. The CDR3 runs from the conserved cysteine through the conserved F or W. A D gene is named only where the DNA matches it firmly. Rows may omit the clone size; those that give it use once, few, many or a size class.

. few TRBJ2-2 TRBV7-9 TGTGCCAGCAGCAGCAGGGGACTGAACACCGGGGAGCTGTTTTTT CASSSRGLNTGELFF
. few TRBJ2-1 TRBV7-7 TGTGCCAGCAGCTTAGCGGACAGCTCCTACAATGAGCAGTTCTTC CASSLADSSYNEQFF
TRBD2 . TRBJ2-7 TRBV20-1 TGCAGTGCTAGAGGACTAGCGGGAGTACCCTACGAGCAGTACTTC CSARGLAGVPYEQYF
. few TRBJ2-7 TRBV25-1 TGTGCCAGCAGTGAATTTGCGAACTCCTACGAGCAGTACTTC CASSEFANSYEQYF
. few TRBJ2-2 TRBV20-1 . CSARASAWNTGELFFF
. many TRBJ2-7 TRBV7-8 TGTGCCAGCAGCTTAGGGTCTCGGACGGACTACGAGCAGTACTTC CASSLGSRTDYEQYF
. . TRBJ2-7 TRBV28 TGTGCCAGCAGTTTCTACGCGACCTACGAGCAGTACTTC CASSFYATYEQYF
TRBD2 once TRBJ2-7 TRBV5-1 TGCGCCAGCAGCATACATCTAGCGGGAGCTTACAATGAGCAGTACTTC CASSIHLAGAYNEQYF
TRBD2 . TRBJ2-3 TRBV7-3 TGTGCCAGCAGCTTAATGGGGACTAGCGGCCCTAGCACAGATACGCAGTATTTT CASSLMGTSGPSTDTQYF
. many TRBJ2-3 TRBV4-1 TGCGCCAGCAGCCTAAGACAGGCAGTCACAGATACGCAGTATTTT CASSLRQAVTDTQYF
TRBD2 . TRBJ2-1 TRBV27 TGTGCCAGCAGTTTGGGACTAGCCCGGGGGGCTAATGAGCAGTTCTTC CASSLGLARGANEQFF
TRBD2 few TRBJ2-1 TRBV7-9 TGTGCCAGCAGCGTTTCTAGCGGGGCTATCGATGAGCAGTTCTTC CASSVSSGAIDEQFF
TRBD2 . TRBJ2-1 TRBV18 TGTGCCAGCTCACGCCTGCTAGCGGATAAACGGAACAATGAGCAGTTCTTC CASSRLLADKRNNEQFF
TRBD1 few TRBJ1-2 TRBV14 TGTGCCAGCAGCCTCGGGACAGATTCCTATGGCTACACCTTC CASSLGTDSYGYTF
TRBD1 few TRBJ1-1 TRBV2 TGTGCCAGCAGTTCGGACAGGGGGACTGAAGCTTTCTTT CASSSDRGTEAFF
. many TRBJ2-5 TRBV2 TGTGCCAGCAGGGGGGAGACCCAGTACTTC CASRGETQYF
. . TRBJ1-1 TRBV27 TGTGCCAGCAGTTTATCACAGGGACAAATGAACACTGAAGCTTTCTTT CASSLSQGQMNTEAFF
TRBD2 few TRBJ2-1 TRBV7-8 TGTGCCAGCACCCGCACTAGCGGGAGGCGGCATGAGCAGTTCTTC CASTRTSGRRHEQFF
. . TRBJ1-4 TRBV7-9 TGTGCCAGCATCGGGTCAGGAGGGGAAAAACTGTTTTTT CASIGSGGEKLFF
TRBD2 . TRBJ2-7 TRBV20-1 TGCAGTGCTAGAGTTCTAGCGGATGTATATGAACAGTACTTC CSARVLADVYEQYF
TRBD2 . TRBJ2-3 TRBV15 TGTGCCACCAGCAGGGGACTAGCGGGACATACAGATACGCAGTATTTT CATSRGLAGHTDTQYF
. few TRBJ1-2 TRBV27 TGTGCCAGCAGTTTATCGGGACACCCCAACTATGGCTACACCTTC CASSLSGHPNYGYTF
TRBD1 few TRBJ2-2 TRBV27 TGTGCCAGCAGTTTATTGGGGACAGGGATCGCCGGGGAGCTGTTTTTT CASSLLGTGIAGELFF
. . TRBJ2-2 TRBV29-1 . CSVYATDTGELFFF
TRBD2 . TRBJ2-1 TRBV4-3 TGCGCCAGCAGCCAATTCCGGTTTAGCGGGAGTCATGAGCAGTTCTTC CASSQFRFSGSHEQFF
. . TRBJ1-5 TRBV7-8 TGTGCCAGCAGCTTAGGACTGGGGGGGGGGCAGCCCCAGCATTTT CASSLGLGGGQPQHF
. . TRBJ2-6 TRBV27 TGTGCCAGCAGTCCTGGGATCTCTGGGGCCAACGTCCTGACTTTC CASSPGISGANVLTF